This TCR beta chain was identified in a study of T cells after yellow fever vaccination. At least ten counts were recorded for this clonotype. This CDR3 has 13 amino acids. The V gene end was trimmed by 1 base and the J gene end by 9 bases; junction bases not matched to a gene: 6. Germline V CDR1 and CDR2: DFQATT, SNEGSKA (reference sequence). TCRdb called the 5' RACE reads again in MiXCR, with one record for every CDR3 protein. The sample contains 140,000 to 150,000 distinct CDR3 sequences, 5% to 8% of which appear only once. The source is a young man who received the YFV17D yellow fever vaccine. This chain joins TRBV20-1 and TRBJ2-1; 7 positions match TRBD2. The sequencing used CD4+ T cells sorted from PBMCs, collected 10 days after the yellow fever booster vaccination. The chain's CDR3 is CSARGLAGTEQFF. The CDR3 coding sequence is TGCAGTGCTAGAGGGTTAGCGGGCACTGAGCAGTTCTTC.